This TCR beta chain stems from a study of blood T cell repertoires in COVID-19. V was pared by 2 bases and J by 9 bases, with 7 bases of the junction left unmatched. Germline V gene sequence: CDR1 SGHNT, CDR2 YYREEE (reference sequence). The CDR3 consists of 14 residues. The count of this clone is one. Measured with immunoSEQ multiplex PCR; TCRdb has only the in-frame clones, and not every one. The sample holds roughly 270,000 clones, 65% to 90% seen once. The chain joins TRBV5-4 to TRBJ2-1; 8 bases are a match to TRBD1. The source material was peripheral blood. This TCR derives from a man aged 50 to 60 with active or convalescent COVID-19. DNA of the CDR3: TGTGCCAGCAGCTTCAGGGGGCTGGAGGGTGAGCAGTTCTTC. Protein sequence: CASSFRGLEGEQFF.